This T cell receptor beta chain was documented in a study of CD8 T cells in Susac syndrome. cDNA came from roughly 0.53 to 1 ug RNA primed by random hexamers. An immunoSEQ multiplex PCR generated amplified TCR beta CDR3 products spanning 54 Vbeta and 13 Jbeta. MiXCR was run by TCRdb on the immunoSEQ multiplex PCR reads, yielding one entry per CDR3 protein. The table has roughly 200,000 distinct CDR3 sequences, 95% seen once. The healthy controls were matched to patients by age and sex. The CDR3 is made up of 14 amino acids. V lost 3 bases and J lost 9, with 18 bases in between. CDR1 and CDR2 (germline): DFQATT, SNEGSKA (reference sequence).

Specimen: CD4+ T cells from PBMCs. The sequence derives from a human donor in good health. The chain joins TRBV20-1 to TRBJ2-1; tentatively, D is TRBD2 (5 bases). CDR3 DNA sequence: TGCAGTGCTAGCGCTAATTCAATAGGGAGTGAGCAGTTCTTC. Translating it yields CSASANSIGSEQFF.